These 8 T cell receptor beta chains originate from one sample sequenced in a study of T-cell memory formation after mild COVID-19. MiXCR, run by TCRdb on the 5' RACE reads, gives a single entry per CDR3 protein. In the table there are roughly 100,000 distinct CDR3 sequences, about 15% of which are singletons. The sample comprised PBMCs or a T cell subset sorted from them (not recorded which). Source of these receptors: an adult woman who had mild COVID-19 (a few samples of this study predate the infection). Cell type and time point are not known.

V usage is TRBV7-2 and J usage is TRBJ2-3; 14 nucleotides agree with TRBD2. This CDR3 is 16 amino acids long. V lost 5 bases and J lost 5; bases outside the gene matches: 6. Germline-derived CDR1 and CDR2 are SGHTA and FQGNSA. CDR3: CASSQGLAGAKDTQYF. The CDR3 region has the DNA TGTGCCAGCAGCCAGGGACTAGCGGGAGCTAAAGATACGCAGTATTTT.

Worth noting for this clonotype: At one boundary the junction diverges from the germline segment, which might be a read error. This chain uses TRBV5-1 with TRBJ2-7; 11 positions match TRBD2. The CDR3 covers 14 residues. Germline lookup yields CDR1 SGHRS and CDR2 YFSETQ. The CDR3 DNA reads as TGTGCCAGCAGTTTAACTAGCGGGAGCTACGAGCAGTACTTC. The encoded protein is CASSLTSGSYEQYF. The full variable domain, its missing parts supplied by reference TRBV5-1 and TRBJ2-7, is KAGVTQTPRYLIKTRGQQVTLSCSPISGHRSVSWYQQTPGQGLQFLFEYFSETQRNKGNFPGRFSGRQFSNSRSEMNVSTLELGDSALYLCASSLTSGSYEQYFGPGTRLTVT.

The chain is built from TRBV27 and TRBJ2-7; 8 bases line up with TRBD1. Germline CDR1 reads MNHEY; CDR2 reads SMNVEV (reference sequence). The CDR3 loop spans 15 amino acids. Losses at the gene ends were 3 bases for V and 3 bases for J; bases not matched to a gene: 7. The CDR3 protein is CASSFGAGGIYEQYF. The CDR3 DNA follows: TGTGCCAGCAGTTTCGGGGCAGGGGGCATCTACGAGCAGTACTTC.

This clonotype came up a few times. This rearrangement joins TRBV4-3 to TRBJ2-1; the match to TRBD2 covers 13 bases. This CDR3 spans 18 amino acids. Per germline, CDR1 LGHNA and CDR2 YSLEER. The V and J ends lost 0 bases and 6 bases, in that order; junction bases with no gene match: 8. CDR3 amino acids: CASSQEVAGTSGINEQFF. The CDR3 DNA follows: TGCGCCAGCAGCCAAGAGGTAGCCGGGACTAGCGGGATCAATGAGCAGTTCTTC.

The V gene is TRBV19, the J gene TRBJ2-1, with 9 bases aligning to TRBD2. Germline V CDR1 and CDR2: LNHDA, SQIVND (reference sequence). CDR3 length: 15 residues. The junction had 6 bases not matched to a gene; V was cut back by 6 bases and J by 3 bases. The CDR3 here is CASRTGTSIYNEQFF. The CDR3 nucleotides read TGTGCCAGTAGAACCGGGACTAGCATCTACAATGAGCAGTTCTTC.

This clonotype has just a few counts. The CDR3 region is CATSTLAAGAWETQYF. The DNA for the CDR3 is TGTGCCACCAGCACCCTAGCGGCGGGAGCTTGGGAGACCCAGTACTTC. This chain uses TRBV15 with TRBJ2-5; the match to TRBD2 covers 7 bases. Germline V gives CDR1 LNHNV, CDR2 YYDKDF (reference sequence). The V and J ends lost 4 bases and 5 bases, in that order; junction bases with no gene match: 13. The CDR3 extends over 16 amino acids.

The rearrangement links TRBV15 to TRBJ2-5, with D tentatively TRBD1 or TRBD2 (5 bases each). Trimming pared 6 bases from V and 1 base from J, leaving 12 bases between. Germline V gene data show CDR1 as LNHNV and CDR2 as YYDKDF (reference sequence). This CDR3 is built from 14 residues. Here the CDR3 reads CATSLSGSQETQYF. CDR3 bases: TGTGCCACCAGTCTTTCAGGGAGCCAAGAGACCCAGTACTTC.

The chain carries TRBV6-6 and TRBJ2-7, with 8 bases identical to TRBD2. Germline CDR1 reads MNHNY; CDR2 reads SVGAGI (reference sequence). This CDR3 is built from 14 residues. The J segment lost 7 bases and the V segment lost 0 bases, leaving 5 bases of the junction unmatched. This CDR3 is CASSYSGGGLEQYF. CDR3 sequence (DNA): TGTGCCAGCAGTTACTCCGGGGGGGGGCTGGAGCAGTACTTC.